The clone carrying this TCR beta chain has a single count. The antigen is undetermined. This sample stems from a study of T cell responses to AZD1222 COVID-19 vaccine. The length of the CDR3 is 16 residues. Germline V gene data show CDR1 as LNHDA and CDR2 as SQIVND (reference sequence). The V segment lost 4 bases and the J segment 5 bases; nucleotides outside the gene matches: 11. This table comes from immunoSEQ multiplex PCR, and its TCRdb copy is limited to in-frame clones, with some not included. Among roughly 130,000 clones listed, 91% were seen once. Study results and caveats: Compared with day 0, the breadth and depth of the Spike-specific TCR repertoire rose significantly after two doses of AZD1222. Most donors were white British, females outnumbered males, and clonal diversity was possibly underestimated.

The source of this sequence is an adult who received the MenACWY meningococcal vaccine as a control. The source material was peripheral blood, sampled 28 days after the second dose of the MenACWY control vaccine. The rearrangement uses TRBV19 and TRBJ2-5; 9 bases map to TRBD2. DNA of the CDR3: TGTGCCAGTAGTAAATTCACTGGACTAGCGCTGGAGACCCAGTACTTC. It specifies CASSKFTGLALETQYF.